One sample yielded the 21 T cell receptor beta chains listed below, sequenced in a study of blood T cells in healthy people across ages (dated by TCRdb to about 2015). The library was prepared using 5' RACE. Reads for this sample came from an Illumina HiSeq 2500. A second about 6 to 11 cycle PCR used a sample-barcoded 5' primer and a J-beta primer mix. In TCRdb, the public reads were trimmed at Q25 with fastp and aligned with MiXCR, with productive beta chains retained. All rows with the same CDR3 protein become a single entry with the most common DNA and genes. A total of hundreds of thousands of distinct CDR3 sequences appear in this sample, about 21% of them only once. The top ten clonotypes cover 3.5% to 4% of the sample. Specimen: blood. These receptors all come from a man in his 70s in good health.

This clonotype was found a few times. The chain carries TRBV29-1 and TRBJ2-5; 8 bases align to TRBD1. CDR3 size: 12 residues. Germline CDR1 reads SQVTM; CDR2 reads ANQGSEA. The V segment lost 6 bases and the J segment 5 bases; nucleotides outside the gene matches: 5. The CDR3 bases are TGCAGCGTCCGGACAGGGTCGGAGACCCAGTACTTC. Protein product: CSVRTGSETQYF.

This rearrangement joins TRBV9 to TRBJ2-7; 8 positions agree with TRBD2. Trimming removed 3 bases from V and 6 bases from J; junction bases left unmatched: 8. This CDR3 comprises 14 residues. Germline V lookup: CDR1 SGDLS, CDR2 YYNGEE. The CDR3 protein is CASSETGTSLEQYF. The CDR3 nucleotides are TGTGCCAGCAGCGAAACCGGGACTAGTCTCGAGCAGTACTTC.

This clonotype has a handful of counts. The rearrangement links TRBV3-1 to TRBJ2-7; 11 bases agree with TRBD2. Germline V gene sequence: CDR1 LGHDT, CDR2 YNNKEL (reference sequence). This CDR3 has 16 residues. V gave up 4 bases and J gave up 2 bases; unmatched junction bases: 7. Here the CDR3 reads CASSPLGLAGAYEQYF. The CDR3 DNA is TGTGCCAGCAGCCCCCTAGGACTAGCGGGTGCCTACGAGCAGTACTTC.

This clonotype was observed a handful of times. Since no conserved phenylalanine or tryptophan closes the CDR3, a read error is the likely cause. The V and J genes are TRBV15 and TRBJ1-4; weak D call: TRBD1 (5 bases). Trimming pared 0 bases from V and 7 bases from J, leaving 15 bases between. There are 16 residues in the CDR3. CDR1 LNHNV and CDR2 YYDKDF come from the germline V gene (reference sequence). The CDR3, as DNA: TGTGCCACCAGCAGAGATAGGGCAGGGAAGAGTGAAAAACTGTTTTCT. As protein: CATSRDRAGKSEKLFS.

There are a few counts of this clonotype. The chain recombines TRBV2 with TRBJ2-2; the D call may be TRBD1 or TRBD2 (5 bases each). V lost 11 bases, J lost 5 bases, and 15 bases lay in between. Per germline, CDR1 SNHLY and CDR2 FYNNEI. This CDR3 region has 13 residues. The CDR3 reads CASRRDGTGELFF. CDR3 DNA: TGTGCCTCCCGCCGGGACGGGACCGGGGAGCTGTTTTTT.

The chain combines TRBV4-1 with TRBJ1-1; no clear D. Germline lookup yields CDR1 MGHRA and CDR2 YSYEKL. The CDR3 consists of 14 residues. Trimming left V 1 base short and J 7 bases short, with 13 bases between. The CDR3 is CASSQGSEGVEAFF. CDR3 DNA sequence: TGCGCCAGCAGCCAAGGGTCGGAGGGTGTTGAAGCTTTCTTT.

This clonotype has only a few counts. The chain has TRBV20-1 and TRBJ2-6; 9 nucleotides agree with TRBD1. Germline V gene lookup returns CDR1 DFQATT and CDR2 SNEGSKA (reference sequence). The length of the CDR3 is 16 residues. V trimming: 5 bases; J trimming: 2 bases; junction bases outside the gene matches: 7. CDR3 bases: TGCAGTGCTCGCACAGGGGGCTCGACTGGGGCCAACGTCCTGACTTTC. It specifies CSARTGGSTGANVLTF.

This clonotype has at least ten counts. The chain combines TRBV28 with TRBJ2-5; D not resolved. The J call is in doubt because the DNA end fits TRBJ2-7 better. CDR3 length: 11 amino acids. CDR1 and CDR2 (germline): MDHEN, SYDVKM. The chain's CDR3 is CASSSVYEQYF. CDR3 coding DNA: TGTGCCAGCAGTTCGGTCTACGAGCAGTACTTC.

The J gene is TRBJ2-5, the V gene TRBV28; tentatively, D is TRBD2 (5 bases). Germline values: CDR1 MDHEN, CDR2 SYDVKM. The length of the CDR3 is 12 residues. Trimming stripped 4 bases from V and 11 bases from J, with 14 bases between. The CDR3, as DNA: TGTGCCAGCAGTTCCTCCCGGGGTTGGCAGTACTTC. Residues: CASSSSRGWQYF.

This clonotype has just a few counts. V gene TRBV3-1 combines with J gene TRBJ2-1, with 9 bases lining up with TRBD1. The CDR3 has 15 amino acids. Losses at the gene ends were 4 bases for V and 5 bases for J; bases not matched to a gene: 6. Germline CDR1 reads LGHDT; CDR2 reads YNNKEL (reference sequence). This chain's CDR3 is CASSLTGGRDNEQFF. DNA for the CDR3: TGTGCCAGCAGCCTCACAGGGGGCAGGGACAATGAGCAGTTCTTC.

The chain is built from TRBV18 and TRBJ1-4; perhaps TRBD1 as D (5 bases). Germline V CDR1 and CDR2: KGHSH, LQKENI. The CDR3 length is 16 residues. V dropped 0 bases and J dropped 6 bases, with 14 bases sitting between them. The CDR3 coding sequence is TGTGCCAGCTCACCACCGGGGCGGGGAAGGGATGAAAAACTGTTTTTT. Translated, it gives CASSPPGRGRDEKLFF.

This clonotype was observed at least ten times. The V call is TRBV20-1, the J call TRBJ2-7; 10 bases align to TRBD2. Germline CDR1 is DFQATT and CDR2 is SNEGSKA (reference sequence). V was clipped by 6 bases and J by 6 bases; unmatched bases: 8. The CDR3 totals 13 residues. The CDR3 sequence: CSAKREGLREQYF. CDR3 sequence (DNA): TGCAGTGCAAAGCGGGAGGGCCTCCGCGAGCAGTACTTC.

This clonotype was observed a handful of times. This chain joins TRBV6-5 and TRBJ2-3; 11 bases map to TRBD2. V gave up 6 bases and J gave up 2 bases; unmatched junction bases: 13. CDR3 length: 18 amino acids. Germline V gene sequence: CDR1 MNHEY, CDR2 SVGAGI. The CDR3 is CASRRLAGKSFSTDTQYF. DNA for the CDR3: TGTGCCAGCAGACGACTAGCGGGAAAATCCTTCTCCACAGATACGCAGTATTTT.

This clonotype was found a few times. The V gene is TRBV2, the J gene TRBJ2-7, with a weak D call TRBD2 (6 bases). Per the germline V gene, CDR1 is SNHLY and CDR2 is FYNNEI. Trimming took off 6 bases at V and 4 bases at J, with 13 bases between the two ends. The CDR3 sequence is 13 residues long. CDR3 sequence reads: CASRPGREYEQYF. The CDR3 DNA is TGTGCCAGCAGGCCGGGACGGGAGTACGAGCAGTACTTC. The variable domain in full, with the rest retrieved from reference TRBV2 and TRBJ2-7, is EPEVTQTPSHQVTQMGQEVILRCVPISNHLYFYWYRQILGQKVEFLVSFYNNEISEKSEIFDDQFSVERPDGSNFTLKIRSTKLEDSAMYFCASRPGREYEQYFGPGTRLTVT.

The chain combines TRBV10-3 with TRBJ2-1, with 14 bases fitting TRBD2. Trimming cost V 3 bases and J 12 bases; bases outside gene matches: 13. Germline lookup yields CDR1 ENHRY and CDR2 SYGVKD. The CDR3 loop spans 17 amino acids. CDR3 protein: CAISERDTGLAGARQFF. The CDR3 region has the DNA TGTGCCATCAGTGAAAGGGATACGGGACTAGCGGGAGCGCGGCAGTTCTTC.

This sequence joins TRBV24-1 and TRBJ2-3, with 9 nucleotides matching TRBD1. The germline CDR1 and CDR2 sequences are KGHDR and SFDVKD. CDR3 size: 17 residues. V was clipped by 3 bases and J by 1 base; unmatched bases: 7. The CDR3 DNA reads TGTGCCACCAGTGATCCGGGACAGGGAGCTGGCACAGATACGCAGTATTTT. It yields the protein CATSDPGQGAGTDTQYF.

This clonotype was seen at least ten times. The J gene is TRBJ1-4, the V gene TRBV4-1; no reliable D call. The CDR3 contains 13 residues. Trimming cost V 1 base and J 10 bases, with 10 bases left between them. Germline CDR1 is MGHRA and CDR2 is YSYEKL. CDR3 in amino acids: CASSQAAQRKLFF. CDR3 in DNA: TGCGCCAGCAGCCAAGCGGCTCAAAGAAAACTGTTTTTT.

The chain uses TRBV9 and TRBJ1-4, with 8 bases lining up with TRBD1. Trimming cost V 0 bases and J 8 bases; bases outside gene matches: 6. Germline lookup yields CDR1 SGDLS and CDR2 YYNGEE. The CDR3 spans 15 residues. CDR3 amino acids: CASSVGGQGAEKLFF. The CDR3 DNA reads as TGTGCCAGCAGCGTAGGGGGGCAGGGGGCCGAAAAACTGTTTTTT.

This clonotype was seen a handful of times. The chain employs TRBV2 and TRBJ1-5; possibly TRBD1 for D (6 bases). CDR3 length equals 14 residues. Germline assignment: CDR1 SNHLY and CDR2 FYNNEI. The V and J ends lost 6 bases and 3 bases respectively, with 12 bases between them. The CDR3 DNA follows: TGTGCCAGCAGCGGGAACAGGGACAATCAGCCCCAGCATTTT. Protein product: CASSGNRDNQPQHF.

The rearrangement uses TRBV20-1 and TRBJ2-1; tentatively, D is TRBD2 (5 bases). Deletions cut 1 base from V and 0 bases from J, with 16 bases between. This CDR3 has 17 residues. The V gene's germline CDR1 is DFQATT and CDR2 SNEGSKA (reference sequence). This CDR3 reads CSARASDYMSSYNEQFF. The DNA of the CDR3 is TGCAGTGCTAGAGCCTCAGACTATATGAGCTCCTACAATGAGCAGTTCTTC.

The chain joins TRBV12-3 or TRBV12-4 to TRBJ2-3; D not certain. V was cut by 3 bases and J by 3 bases, with 13 bases left in between. The CDR3 runs 15 residues. CDR3 DNA: TGTGCCAGCAGTTTGTCCCCGACGTCGACAGATACGCAGTATTTT. Translating gives CASSLSPTSTDTQYF.